Listed below are T cell receptor beta chains from one sample, sequenced in a study of beta chain features in type 1 diabetes. Using immunoSEQ multiplex PCR, the repertoire was profiled, and TCRdb retains in-frame clones only, with some absent. The data contain roughly 500,000 clones, over 10% of them singletons. Sequencing was done on a sample of naive CD4+ T cells from blood. These receptor sequences come from a woman under 30 in good health. Both conserved end residues are part of each CDR3. The order of the fields is clone size, V gene, J gene, D gene, CDR3 DNA, CDR3 protein. The D gene is left open where the match is weak. A row's size may be missing; if present it is once, few, many or a size class.

.	TRBV29-1	TRBJ2-3	.	TGCAGCGTTCGACAGGTTGTAACAGATACGCAGTATTTT	CSVRQVVTDTQYF
.	TRBV5-4	TRBJ2-5	TRBD2	TGTGCCAGCAGCACCACTAGCGGGAGGGAGACCCAGTACTTC	CASSTTSGRETQYF
.	TRBV10-3	TRBJ2-5	.	TGTGCCATCAGTGATTACAGGGAAGAGACCCAGTACTTC	CAISDYREETQYF
.	TRBV14	TRBJ2-5	TRBD1	TGTGCCAGCAGCTGGGACAGTCAAGAGACCCAGTACTTC	CASSWDSQETQYF
.	TRBV5-1	TRBJ2-2	.	TGCGCCAGCAGCTTGGTCTTGGACAGTGACACCGGGGAGCTGTTTTTT	CASSLVLDSDTGELFF
few	TRBV20-1	TRBJ2-3	.	TGCAGTGCTAGAGAGAGCGCTACGCAGTATTTT	CSARESATQYF
.	TRBV9	TRBJ2-7	.	TGTGCCAGCAGCGTAGCTACATCAAACTACGAGCAGTACTTC	CASSVATSNYEQYF
.	TRBV7-9	TRBJ2-2	.	TGTGCCAGCAGCTTATTTCCCCGGGAGCTCAACACCGGGGAGCTGTTTTTT	CASSLFPRELNTGELFF
.	TRBV25-1	TRBJ2-5	TRBD1	TGTGCCAGCTCTTCGACAGGGGGGAGGGTGGCCCAGTACTTC	CASSSTGGRVAQYF
few	TRBV7-3	TRBJ2-1	.	TGTGCCAGCAGCCCCGGCCAGAACAATGAGCAGTTCTTC	CASSPGQNNEQFF
few	TRBV5-1	TRBJ1-2	.	TGCGCCAGCAGCTTGGGTACACTGACGATTGACTATGGCTACACCTTC	CASSLGTLTIDYGYTF
.	TRBV7-9	TRBJ1-1	TRBD1	TGTGCCAGCAGCTACATCGCAGGGGGAAGTGAAGCTTTCTTT	CASSYIAGGSEAFF
.	TRBV7-2	TRBJ2-1	TRBD2	TGTGCCAGCAGCTTAGGGACTAGTTACAATGAGCAGTTCTTC	CASSLGTSYNEQFF
.	TRBV5-1	TRBJ2-1	TRBD2	TGCGCCAGCAGACATCGACTAGCGGGAGACAATGAGCAGTTCTTC	CASRHRLAGDNEQFF
.	TRBV30	TRBJ1-1	.	TGTGCCTGGAGTGGCCTTACGGGAGCCTGGGGGACTGAAGCTTTCTTT	CAWSGLTGAWGTEAFF
.	TRBV29-1	TRBJ2-7	.	TGCAGCGTTGAAGATGGGGGGTACTACGAGCAGTACTTC	CSVEDGGYYEQYF
.	TRBV30	TRBJ2-7	TRBD1	TGTGCCTGGAGCTGGGGCAGGGGGCGCGTCGAGCAGTACTTC	CAWSWGRGRVEQYF
many	TRBV29-1	TRBJ2-1	.	TGCAGCGTTGTGAGCTCCTACAATGAGCAGTTCTTC	CSVVSSYNEQFF
.	TRBV9	TRBJ1-1	.	TGTGCCAGCAGCTCCCGTGGGCCGGTCACTGAAGCTTTCTTT	CASSSRGPVTEAFF
.	TRBV27	TRBJ2-3	TRBD2	TGTGCCAGCAGATCCCCCTCTAGCGGGAGGAGCACAGATACGCAGTATTTT	CASRSPSSGRSTDTQYF
few	TRBV5-1	TRBJ2-7	.	TGCGCCAGCAGCTTGGCCCCCGGACAGTCATACGAGCAGTACTTC	CASSLAPGQSYEQYF
few	TRBV7-2	TRBJ1-4	.	TGTGCCAGCAGCTTTCGGACAACCCTTGAAAAACTGTTTTTT	CASSFRTTLEKLFF
.	TRBV27	TRBJ1-2	.	TGTGCCAGCAGCGTCAAGTTGGGACCCAACTATGGCTACACCTTC	CASSVKLGPNYGYTF
.	TRBV30	TRBJ2-3	TRBD2	TGTGCCGAGGGGGGACTAGCAGATGCAGATACGCAGTATTTT	CAEGGLADADTQYF
few	TRBV28	TRBJ2-1	.	TGTGCCAGCAGTTTCGACAGCTACAATGAGCAGTTCTTC	CASSFDSYNEQFF
.	TRBV4-2	TRBJ2-6	.	TGTGCCCGCAGCCACCGAAAGAGCTCTGGGGCCAACGTCCTGACTTTC	CARSHRKSSGANVLTF
.	TRBV5-1	TRBJ2-5	TRBD1	TGCGCCAGCAGCTTGGCTCGGACAGGGACGCTGGCGGAGACCCAGTACTTC	CASSLARTGTLAETQYF
.	TRBV7-9	TRBJ2-5	.	TGTGCCACCCCGTTTACGGGAAGCGCGGCGAGCGAGACCCAGTACTTC	CATPFTGSAASETQYF
few	TRBV28	TRBJ2-3	.	TGTGCCAGCAGGCACGGAACAGGGTCGGATACGCAGTATTTT	CASRHGTGSDTQYF
.	TRBV15	TRBJ1-1	.	TGTGCCACCAGCAGAGGCGGCACCATGAACACTGAAGCTTTCTTT	CATSRGGTMNTEAFF
few	TRBV9	TRBJ2-1	.	TGTGCCAGCAGCGCCTGGGGGGGGCTGAACAATGAGCAGTTCTTC	CASSAWGGLNNEQFF
.	TRBV4-1	TRBJ2-3	TRBD2	TGCGCCAGCAGCCAAGGTGAAGCGGGGGGCACAGATACGCAGTATTTT	CASSQGEAGGTDTQYF
.	TRBV4-3	TRBJ1-2	.	TGCGCCAGCAGCCCGGACACCCACTATGGCTACACCTTC	CASSPDTHYGYTF
few	TRBV7-8	TRBJ2-4	TRBD1	TGTGCCAGCAGCGCAAACCAGGGGGCGAGAAACATTCAGTACTTC	CASSANQGARNIQYF
few	TRBV2	TRBJ1-1	.	TGTGCCAGAAGTACGTACCACAAGACAGCGGACGCTTTCTTT	CARSTYHKTADAFF
.	TRBV9	TRBJ2-1	.	TGTGCCAGCAGCTCCATGGGGAGCTCCTACAATGAGCAGTTCTTC	CASSSMGSSYNEQFF
.	TRBV6-4	TRBJ1-2	.	TGTGCCAGCAGTGACTCGACGATGAGTGGAAACTATGGCTACACCTTC	CASSDSTMSGNYGYTF
.	TRBV14	TRBJ2-3	TRBD1	TGTGCCAGCAGCCCTAGACAGGGGTCGGCAGATACGCAGTATTTT	CASSPRQGSADTQYF
.	TRBV9	TRBJ2-7	TRBD2	TGTGCCAGCAGCCGCGCTAGCGGGTTCCACGAGCAGTACTTC	CASSRASGFHEQYF
few	TRBV25-1	TRBJ1-3	.	TGTGCCAGCGCCCTCCCTGGTGGAAACACCATATATTTT	CASALPGGNTIYF
few	TRBV25-1	TRBJ2-5	TRBD2	TGTGCCAGCAGACGGGGCGGGGGGGAGACCCAGTACTTC	CASRRGGGETQYF